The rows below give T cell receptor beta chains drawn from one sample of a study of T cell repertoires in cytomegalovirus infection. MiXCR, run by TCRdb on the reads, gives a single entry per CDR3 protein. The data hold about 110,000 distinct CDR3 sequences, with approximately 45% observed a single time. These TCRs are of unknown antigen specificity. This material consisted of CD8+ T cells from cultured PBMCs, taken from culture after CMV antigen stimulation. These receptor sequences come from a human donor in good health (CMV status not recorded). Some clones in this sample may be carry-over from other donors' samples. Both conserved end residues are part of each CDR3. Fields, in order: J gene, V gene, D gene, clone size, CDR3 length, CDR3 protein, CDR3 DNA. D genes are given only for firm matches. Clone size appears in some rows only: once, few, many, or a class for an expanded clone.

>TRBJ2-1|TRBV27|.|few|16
CASSPLSINSYNEQFF
TGTGCCAGCAGTCCCCTCAGCATCAACTCCTACAATGAGCAGTTCTTC
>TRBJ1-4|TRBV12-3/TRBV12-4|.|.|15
CASSTYITTNEKLFF
TGTGCCAGCAGTACTTACATCACAACTAATGAAAAACTGTTTTTT
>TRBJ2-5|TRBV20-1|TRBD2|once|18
CSARDRGASGGGEETQYF
TGCAGTGCTAGAGATCGAGGGGCTAGCGGGGGGGGGGAGGAGACCCAGTACTTC
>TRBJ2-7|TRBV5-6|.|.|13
CASSPVASYEQYF
TGTGCCAGCAGCCCCGTGGCTTCCTACGAGCAGTACTTC
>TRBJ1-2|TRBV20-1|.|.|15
CSAREPTSENYGYTF
TGCAGTGCTAGAGAACCCACGTCAGAGAACTATGGCTACACCTTC
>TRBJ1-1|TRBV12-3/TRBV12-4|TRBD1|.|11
CASSQDRAAFF
TGTGCCAGCAGTCAGGACAGGGCAGCTTTCTTT
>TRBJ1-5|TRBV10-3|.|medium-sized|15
CAISETWQSNQPQHF
TGTGCCATCAGTGAGACTTGGCAGTCAAATCAGCCCCAGCATTTT
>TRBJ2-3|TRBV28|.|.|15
CASSLGRYNTDTQYF
TGTGCCAGCAGTTTAGGACGATACAACACAGATACGCAGTATTTT
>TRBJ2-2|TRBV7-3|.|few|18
CASSSQSGIEGDTGELFF
TGTGCCAGCAGCTCTCAGTCCGGGATCGAAGGGGACACCGGGGAGCTGTTTTTT
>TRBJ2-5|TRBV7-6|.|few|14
CASSPTDNWETQYF
TGTGCCAGCAGCCCGACGGACAATTGGGAGACCCAGTACTTC
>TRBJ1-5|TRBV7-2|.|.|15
CASSLLGSLNQPQHF
TGTGCCAGCAGCTTATTGGGCTCGCTTAATCAGCCCCAGCATTTT
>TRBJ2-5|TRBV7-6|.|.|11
CASSVDGTQYF
TGTGCCAGCAGCGTAGACGGGACCCAGTACTTC
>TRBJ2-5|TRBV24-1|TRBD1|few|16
CATSDVRDRGRETQYF
TGTGCCACCAGTGATGTGCGGGACAGGGGGCGCGAGACCCAGTACTTC
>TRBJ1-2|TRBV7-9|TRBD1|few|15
CASSLSSGQGNGYTF
TGTGCCAGCAGCTTAAGCTCGGGACAGGGGAATGGCTACACCTTC
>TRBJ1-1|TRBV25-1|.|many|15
CASSEDRGLNTEAFF
TGTGCCAGCAGTGAAGACCGGGGGTTGAACACTGAAGCTTTCTTT
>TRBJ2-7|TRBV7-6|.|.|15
CASSLAFEGVGEQYF
TGTGCCAGCAGCTTAGCGTTCGAAGGGGTCGGCGAGCAGTACTTC
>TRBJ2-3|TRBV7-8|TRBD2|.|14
CASSPGLAGDTQYF
TGTGCCAGCAGCCCTGGACTAGCGGGAGATACGCAGTATTTT
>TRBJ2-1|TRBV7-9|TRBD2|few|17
CASSFSTSGGDFNEQFF
TGTGCCAGCAGCTTTTCGACTAGCGGGGGCGATTTCAATGAGCAGTTCTTC
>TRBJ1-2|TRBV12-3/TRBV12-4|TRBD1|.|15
CASRSTGGAGYGYAF
TGTGCCAGCAGAAGTACAGGGGGCGCTGGGTATGGCTACGCCTTC
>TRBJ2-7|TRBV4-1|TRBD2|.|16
CASSQDRLAGFYEQYF
TGCGCCAGCAGCCAAGATCGACTAGCGGGGTTCTACGAGCAGTACTTC
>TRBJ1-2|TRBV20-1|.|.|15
CSARTAYQANYGYTF
TGCAGTGCAAGGACAGCTTATCAAGCTAACTATGGCTACACCTTC
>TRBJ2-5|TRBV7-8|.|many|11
CASSSDWTQYF
TGTGCCAGCAGCTCAGACTGGACCCAGTACTTC
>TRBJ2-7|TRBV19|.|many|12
CASSGGIYEQYF
TGTGCCAGTTCTGGGGGGATCTACGAGCAGTACTTC
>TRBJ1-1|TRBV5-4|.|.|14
CASSLSWGGTEAFF
TGTGCCAGCAGCTTGTCTTGGGGGGGAACTGAAGCTTTCTTT
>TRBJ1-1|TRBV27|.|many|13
CASSLVWNTEAFF
TGTGCCAGCAGTTTAGTTTGGAACACTGAAGCTTTCTTT
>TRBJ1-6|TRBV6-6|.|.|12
CASRSHAAPLHF
TGTGCCAGCCGGAGCCACGCAGCACCCCTCCACTTT
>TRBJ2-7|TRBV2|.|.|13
CASILGSGYEQYF
TGTGCCAGCATCTTGGGTTCGGGCTACGAGCAGTACTTC
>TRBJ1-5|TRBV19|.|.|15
CASSIGAGSNQPQHF
TGTGCCAGTAGTATAGGTGCGGGTTCTAATCAGCCCCAGCATTTT
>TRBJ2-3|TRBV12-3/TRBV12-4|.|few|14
CASSLTRSTDTQYF
TGTGCCAGCAGTTTAACCCGAAGCACAGATACGCAGTATTTT
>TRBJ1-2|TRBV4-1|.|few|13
CASSQDHVNGYTF
TGCGCCAGCAGCCAAGATCATGTCAATGGCTACACCTTC
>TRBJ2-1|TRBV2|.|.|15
CASTDIRGRDNEQFF
TGTGCCAGCACCGACATTCGGGGACGGGACAATGAGCAGTTCTTC
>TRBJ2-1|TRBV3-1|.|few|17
CASSQALTGLIYNEQFF
TGTGCCAGCAGCCAAGCCTTAACAGGGCTCATATACAATGAGCAGTTCTTC
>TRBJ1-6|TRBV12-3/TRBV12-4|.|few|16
CASSSSTDIFLSPLHF
TGTGCCAGCAGTTCTTCCACCGACATCTTCCTTTCACCCCTCCACTTT
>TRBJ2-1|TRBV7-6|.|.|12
CASSPLGPEQFF
TGTGCCAGCAGCCCACTCGGGCCCGAGCAGTTCTTC
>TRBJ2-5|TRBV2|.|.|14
CASNFRQEQETQYF
TGTGCCAGCAACTTTCGACAGGAACAAGAGACCCAGTACTTC
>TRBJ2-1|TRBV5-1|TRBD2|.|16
CASSQPGLASYIEQFF
TGCGCCAGCAGCCAACCGGGACTAGCGTCCTACATTGAGCAGTTCTTC
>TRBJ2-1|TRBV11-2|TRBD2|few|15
CASSFLAGGTGEQFF
TGTGCCAGCTCCTTTCTAGCGGGGGGCACTGGTGAGCAGTTCTTC
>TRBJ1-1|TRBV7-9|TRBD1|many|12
CASSSDRVEAFF
TGTGCCAGCAGCTCCGACAGGGTAGAAGCTTTCTTT
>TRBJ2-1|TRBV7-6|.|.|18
CASSLDFLETSPYNEQFF
TGTGCCAGCAGCTTAGATTTTTTGGAGACCTCGCCCTACAATGAGCAGTTCTTC
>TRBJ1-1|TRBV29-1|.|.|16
CSVEDRSDSMNTEAFF
TGCAGCGTTGAAGATCGGTCAGATTCTATGAACACTGAAGCTTTCTTT
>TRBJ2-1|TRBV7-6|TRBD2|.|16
CASSLASGGTYNEQFF
TGTGCCAGCAGCTTGGCTAGCGGGGGGACCTACAATGAGCAGTTCTTC
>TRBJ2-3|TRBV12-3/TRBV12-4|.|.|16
CASSLTGRAGTDTQYF
TGTGCCAGCAGTTTAACTGGCAGGGCGGGCACAGATACGCAGTATTTT
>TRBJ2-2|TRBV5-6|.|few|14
CASSHGGMDGELFF
TGTGCCAGCAGCCACGGGGGTATGGACGGGGAGCTGTTTTTT
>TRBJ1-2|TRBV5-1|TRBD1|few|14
CASSLVMTGDGYTF
TGCGCCAGCAGCTTGGTGATGACAGGGGATGGCTACACCTTC
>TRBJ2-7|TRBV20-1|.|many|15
CSARDSRGGSYEQYF
TGCAGTGCTAGAGATTCCAGGGGAGGGTCCTACGAGCAGTACTTC
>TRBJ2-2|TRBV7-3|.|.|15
CASSSGDTNTGELFF
TGTGCCAGCAGCTCCGGAGACACGAACACCGGGGAGCTGTTTTTT
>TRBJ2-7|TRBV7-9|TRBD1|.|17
CASSFGRDRGLSYEQYF
TGTGCCAGCAGCTTTGGCCGGGACAGGGGGCTTTCTTACGAGCAGTACTTC
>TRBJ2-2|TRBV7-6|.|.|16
CASSFLGGPGTGELFF
TGTGCCAGCAGCTTTCTAGGGGGGCCGGGCACCGGGGAGCTGTTTTTT
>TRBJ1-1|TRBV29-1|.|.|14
CSVGDGIMNTEAFF
TGCAGCGTTGGGGACGGTATTATGAACACTGAAGCTTTCTTT
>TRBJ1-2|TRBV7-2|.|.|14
CASSLGGFNYGYTF
TGTGCCAGCAGCTTGGGTGGATTTAACTATGGCTACACCTTC